These 20 T cell receptor beta chains share one sample of origin, sequenced in a study of T cell responses to AZD1222 COVID-19 vaccine. TCRdb keeps only in-frame clones here, not all; method: immunoSEQ multiplex PCR. This sample has 180,000 or so clones, with roughly 92% found just once. The sequencing here drew on peripheral blood, taken on day 0 of AZD1222 vaccination. These TCRs come from an adult in good health.

This rearrangement joins TRBV12-2 to TRBJ1-2. TRBV12-2 represents a pseudogene. This CDR3 is 15 amino acids long. The DNA of the CDR3 is TGTGCAAGTCGCTTAGCTCCCGATCTGCACTATGGCTACACCTTC. Amino acids: CASRLAPDLHYGYTF.

The V and J genes are TRBV6-5 and TRBJ1-5, with no clear D. Germline CDR1 MNHEY, CDR2 SVGAGI. V lost 5 bases to trimming and J lost 1 base, with 12 bases between them. There are 15 residues in the CDR3. CDR3 sequence: CASSPAVGSNQPQHF. The CDR3, as DNA: TGTGCCAGCAGTCCAGCGGTAGGGAGCAATCAGCCCCAGCATTTT.

The J gene is TRBJ1-2, the V gene TRBV3-1 (or the pseudogene TRBV3-2); D might be TRBD1 (6 bases). The CDR3 covers 14 residues. Trimming shortened V by 0 bases and J by 7 bases, and 12 bases separated the two germline ends. Per germline, CDR1 LGHDT and CDR2 YNNKEL (reference sequence). The CDR3 coding sequence is TGTGCCAGCAGCCAAGATTGGTCAGGGGTTGGCTACACCTTC. This gives the protein CASSQDWSGVGYTF.

This clone was counted a single time. The chain has TRBV7-2 and TRBJ1-5, with D unresolved. CDR1 is SGHTA and CDR2 is FQGNSA in the germline V gene. This CDR3 has 16 residues. V lost 2 bases and J lost 2, with 13 bases in between. The CDR3 DNA sequence: TGTGCCAGCAGCTTAAAACTTGGTCAGCGCAATCAGCCCCAGCATTTT. It encodes CASSLKLGQRNQPQHF.

This chain uses TRBV3-1 (or the pseudogene TRBV3-2) with TRBJ2-7; perhaps TRBD1 as D (5 bases). CDR1 LGHDT and CDR2 YNNKEL come from the germline V gene (reference sequence). Trimming pared 1 base from V and 6 bases from J, leaving 7 bases between. The CDR3 contains 12 residues. The CDR3 region has the DNA TGTGCCAGCAGCCAAGCGACAGCCGAGCAGTACTTC. Its translation is CASSQATAEQYF.

This clone was found once. The chain recombines TRBV28 with TRBJ1-1, with no clear D. The V and J ends lost 6 bases and 4 bases respectively, with 18 bases between them. CDR3 size: 15 residues. In germline, CDR1 is MDHEN, CDR2 SYDVKM. For the CDR3, the DNA is TGTGCCAGCAGAACGACCCCAGCCGAGGGCACTGAAGCTTTCTTT. It specifies CASRTTPAEGTEAFF.

J is TRBJ1-1 and V is TRBV6-6; D uncertain. This CDR3 is built from 11 residues. V lost 5 bases and J 7 bases, leaving 8 bases between the germline ends. Germline CDR1 is MNHNY and CDR2 is SVGAGI (reference sequence). The CDR3 spells CASSRSDEAFF. The CDR3 region has the DNA TGTGCCAGCAGTCGATCTGATGAAGCTTTCTTT.

A note on this clone: The same CDR3 is also encoded by other DNA sequences in this sample. This rearrangement joins TRBV28 to TRBJ1-6; no clear D gene. Between the trimmed V and J ends, which lost 3 bases and 0 bases, there was a span of 9 bases. The CDR3 runs to 16 residues. Germline V gives CDR1 MDHEN, CDR2 SYDVKM. The CDR3 is CASSFGGSSYNSPLHF. The DNA for the CDR3 is TGTGCCAGCAGTTTCGGCGGAAGCTCCTATAATTCACCCCTCCACTTT.

The rearrangement links TRBV5-5 to TRBJ2-7; D possibly corresponds to TRBD1 (6 bases). V lost 3 bases, J lost 4 bases, and 11 bases lay in between. Per the germline V gene, CDR1 is SGHKS and CDR2 is YYEKEE (reference sequence). The CDR3 has 13 residues. The CDR3 sequence is CASSSGTQYEQYF. Here the CDR3 DNA reads TGTGCCAGCAGCTCCGGGACACAATACGAGCAGTACTTC.

CDR3 region: CASSPASGGGEQYF. In DNA form, the CDR3 reads TGTGCCAGCTCACCCGCTAGCGGGGGAGGCGAGCAGTACTTC. The genes are TRBV18 and TRBJ2-7; TRBD2 agrees at 10 bases. Germline V lookup: CDR1 KGHSH, CDR2 LQKENI. The ends lost 3 bases at V and 6 bases at J; junction bases unmatched: 5. The CDR3 consists of 14 residues. The variable domain in full, completed from reference TRBV18 and TRBJ2-7, reads NAGVMQNPRHLVRRRGQEARLRCSPMKGHSHVYWYRQLPEEGLKFMVYLQKENIIDESGMPKERFSAEFPKEGPSILRIQQVVRGDSAAYFCASSPASGGGEQYFGPGTRLTVT.

This chain uses TRBV5-1 with TRBJ1-4; TRBD1 matches at 10 bases. The V gene end was trimmed by 1 base and the J gene end by 6 bases; junction bases not matched to a gene: 6. The V gene's germline CDR1 is SGHRS and CDR2 YFSETQ. This CDR3 comprises 16 residues. CDR3 sequence (DNA): TGCGCCAGCAGCTTGCCTTTGGGACAGGGGTATGAAAAACTGTTTTTT. Its protein product is CASSLPLGQGYEKLFF.

The rearrangement links TRBV6-5 to TRBJ1-1; possible D gene TRBD1, 6 bases. Germline V gives CDR1 MNHEY, CDR2 SVGAGI. This CDR3 has 14 residues. Trimming took 6 bases from V and 2 from J, leaving 13 bases between them. Written as DNA, the CDR3 is TGTGCCAGCAGAAGGGGGGGCCCTAACACTGAAGCTTTCTTT. This codes for CASRRGGPNTEAFF.

The chain couples TRBV5-1 to TRBJ1-5; unclear D gene. The CDR3 sequence is 14 residues long. V was pared by 0 bases and J by 4 bases, with 8 bases between. Germline CDR1 is SGHRS and CDR2 is YFSETQ. The CDR3 coding sequence is TGCGCCAGCAGCTTGGAGGGTTATAATCAGCCCCAGCATTTT. It encodes CASSLEGYNQPQHF.

A few counts support this clone. The chain joins TRBV30 to TRBJ1-2; D possibly corresponds to TRBD1 (6 bases). The CDR3 is 12 amino acids. V was shortened by 2 bases and J by 8 bases, with 12 bases between the two germline ends. The germline V gene has CDR1 GTSNPN and CDR2 SVGIG (reference sequence). DNA of the CDR3: TGTGCCTGGAGTAGGTCAGGGGTCGGCTACACCTTC. As protein: CAWSRSGVGYTF.

The CDR3 DNA reads TGTGCCAGCTCGGACGGGACAGGGAGTCAGCCCCAGCATTTT. Translation gives CASSDGTGSQPQHF. The rearrangement uses TRBV18 and TRBJ1-5; 9 bases match TRBD1. Unmatched junction bases numbered 6, after V lost 6 bases and J lost 6 bases. CDR1 and CDR2 (germline): KGHSH, LQKENI. CDR3 size: 14 residues.

This chain connects TRBV7-9 to TRBJ2-1; 7 bases are shared with TRBD1. The CDR3 has 12 residues. Trimming cost V 9 bases and J 6 bases; bases outside gene matches: 5. The germline gives CDR1 SEHNR, CDR2 FQNEAQ (reference sequence). CDR3 in DNA: TGTGCCAGTGGGGACAGCGGCAATGAGCAGTTCTTC. It is translated as CASGDSGNEQFF.

The chain recombines TRBV7-9 with TRBJ2-7; 10 bases map to TRBD2. Trimming at V came to 10 bases and at J to 3 bases, leaving 6 bases not matched to a gene. CDR1 and CDR2 (germline): SEHNR, FQNEAQ (reference sequence). The CDR3 is 13 amino acids. In DNA, the CDR3 is TGTGCCATTCCCTTAGCGGGAGGCTACGAGCAGTACTTC. It translates to CAIPLAGGYEQYF.

V and J are TRBV28 and TRBJ1-1; no firm D call. The length of the CDR3 is 14 residues. Trimming left V 7 bases short and J 6 bases short, with 18 bases between. CDR1 is MDHEN, CDR2 SYDVKM, per germline. The CDR3, as DNA: TGTGCCAGCATTATCCTCCGTGGGAGCGCTGAAGCTTTCTTT. This sequence encodes CASIILRGSAEAFF.

The CDR3 sequence: CAISEGGKSYEQYF. CDR3 coding DNA: TGTGCCATCAGTGAGGGGGGAAAGTCCTACGAGCAGTACTTC. This chain connects TRBV10-3 to TRBJ2-7; D possibly uses TRBD1 or TRBD2 (5 bases each). Trimming took off 2 bases at V and 1 base at J, with 9 bases between the two ends. From germline, CDR1 is ENHRY and CDR2 SYGVKD. The CDR3 totals 14 residues.

The chain has TRBV10-3 and TRBJ1-1; D might be TRBD1 (5 bases). Trimming pared 10 bases from V and 4 bases from J, leaving 13 bases between. This CDR3 region has 12 residues. The germline gives CDR1 ENHRY, CDR2 SYGVKD. CDR3 in DNA: TGTGCCACCCGGGACTGGGGCACTGAAGCTTTCTTT. Residues: CATRDWGTEAFF.